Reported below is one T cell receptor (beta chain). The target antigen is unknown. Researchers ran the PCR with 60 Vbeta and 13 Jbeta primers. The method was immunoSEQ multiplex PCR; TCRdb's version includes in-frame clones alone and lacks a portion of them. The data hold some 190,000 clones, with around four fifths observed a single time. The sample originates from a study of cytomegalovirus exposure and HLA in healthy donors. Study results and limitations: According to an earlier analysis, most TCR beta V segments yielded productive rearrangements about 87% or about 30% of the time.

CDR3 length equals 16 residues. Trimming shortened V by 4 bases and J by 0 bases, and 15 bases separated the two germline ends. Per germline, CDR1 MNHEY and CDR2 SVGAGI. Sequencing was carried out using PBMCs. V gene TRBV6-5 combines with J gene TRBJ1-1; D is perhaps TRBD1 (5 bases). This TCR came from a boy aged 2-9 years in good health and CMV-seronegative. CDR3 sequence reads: CASSFWGRGVNTEAFF. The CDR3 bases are TGTGCCAGCAGTTTCTGGGGTCGGGGGGTGAACACTGAAGCTTTCTTT.